What follows is one T cell receptor (beta chain) and its context. Its antigen is currently unknown. These data come from a study of CD8 T cells in acute hepatitis C reinfection. Libraries were prepared by immunoSEQ multiplex PCR; TCRdb keeps only in-frame clonotypes and omits some of them. The top ten hold roughly 9.7% of the sample, which has fewer than 40,000 clones, 80% to 90% seen once. There are 15 residues in the CDR3. Germline CDR1 is SQVTM and CDR2 is ANQGSEA. V dropped 7 bases and J dropped 0 bases, with 16 bases sitting between them. General study points: Preferential TRBV04 and TRBV06 usage appeared in all groups and was not explained by the naive pool.

Time point noted: naive CD8 control sorted from an acute-time-point sample. Sequencing was performed on naive CD8+ T cells from PBMCs. The receptor was isolated from a woman aged 18-29 years who spontaneously cleared hepatitis C infection. The V call is TRBV29-1, the J call TRBJ1-3; D may be TRBD1 (6 bases). The CDR3 DNA reads TGCAGCGCCACAACACAGGGAGCCTCTGGAAACACCATATATTTT. Its translation: CSATTQGASGNTIYF.